This T cell receptor beta chain is drawn from a study of shared clonotypes between healthy human individuals. About the research overall: The donor group consisted of two women and three men, aged 18 to 49. Study-wide results and caveats: Rarefaction showed sorted-subset sequencing was incomplete despite large depth.

Remarks on this clone: Its antigen is not known.

Repertoires were generated with immunoSEQ multiplex PCR, while TCRdb's copy carries only in-frame clones and drops some. This sample has about 2 million clones; roughly 94% occur once, and the top ten carry more than 0.1%. CDR3 size: 13 residues. Trimming pared 6 bases from V and 2 bases from J, leaving 9 bases between. In germline, CDR1 is WSHSY, CDR2 SAAADI. Sequencing used naive CD4+ T cells sorted from blood. Indicated subset: CD45RA+ positively selected. The rearrangement links TRBV10-2 to TRBJ2-3; no firm D call. The origin of this receptor is a man aged 18-30 years in good health. CDR3 in amino acids: CASRSVDTDTQYF. The CDR3, as DNA: TGCGCCAGCAGGTCGGTTGACACAGATACGCAGTATTTT.